These T cell receptor beta chains were read from a single sample in a study of shared clonotypes between healthy human individuals. Repertoires were generated with immunoSEQ multiplex PCR, while TCRdb's copy carries only in-frame clones and drops some. The table has roughly 2.6 million clones, around 94% seen once; the top ten hold around 0.14%. Sequencing was done on a sample of naive CD4+ T cells sorted from blood. The receptor source for this set is a man aged 18-30 years in good health. CDR3s include the opening cysteine and the closing phenylalanine or tryptophan. Fields, in order: CDR3 DNA, CDR3 protein, J gene, clone size, D gene, V gene. A D gene is named only where the DNA matches it firmly. Not all rows give a size; the values are once, few, many and, for expanded clones, a class.

DNA: TGTGCCAGCAGTTACACGGCCGATAATGAAAAACTGTTTTTT
CDR3: CASSYTADNEKLFF
J: TRBJ1-4
size: .
D: .
V: TRBV6-5

DNA: TGCGCCAGCAGCTTAACAGGGCCTGAAGCTTTCTTT
CDR3: CASSLTGPEAFF
J: TRBJ1-1
size: few
D: .
V: TRBV5-1

DNA: TGTGCCAGCCCCGGCCCCAGGGCTGGCGGAAACACCATATATTTT
CDR3: CASPGPRAGGNTIYF
J: TRBJ1-3
size: .
D: .
V: TRBV19

DNA: TGTGCCAGCAGCCAGACCGGCGTGACCAACACTGAAGCTTTCTTT
CDR3: CASSQTGVTNTEAFF
J: TRBJ1-1
size: .
D: .
V: TRBV7-2

DNA: TGTGCCAGCAGTTACTCAGGGACAGCTAATGAAAAACTGTTTTTT
CDR3: CASSYSGTANEKLFF
J: TRBJ1-4
size: .
D: TRBD1
V: TRBV6-5

DNA: TGTGCCAGCTCACCGGGTGTTTATGAAAAACTGTTTTTT
CDR3: CASSPGVYEKLFF
J: TRBJ1-4
size: .
D: .
V: TRBV18

DNA: TGTGCCAGCAGCCAAAGCGGGAGGGCGAGGGTCGGGGAGCTGTTTTTT
CDR3: CASSQSGRARVGELFF
J: TRBJ2-2
size: .
D: TRBD2
V: TRBV7-6

DNA: TGTGCCAGCAGCCAAGTAGGTGAAGGCTACACCTTC
CDR3: CASSQVGEGYTF
J: TRBJ1-2
size: .
D: .
V: TRBV14

DNA: TGTGCCTGGAGGACAGCTTACAATGAGCAGTTCTTC
CDR3: CAWRTAYNEQFF
J: TRBJ2-1
size: .
D: .
V: TRBV30

DNA: TGCACCAGCAGCCAAGGGACCTACGAGCAGTACTTC
CDR3: CTSSQGTYEQYF
J: TRBJ2-7
size: once
D: .
V: TRBV1

DNA: TGTGCCAGCAGCCCTACGCCGACAGGGACGAACACTGAAGCTTTCTTT
CDR3: CASSPTPTGTNTEAFF
J: TRBJ1-1
size: .
D: TRBD1
V: TRBV14

DNA: TGCGCCAGCAGTGAGACCCTCGTGGCGCTGGCATTAAGCACAGATACGCAGTATTTT
CDR3: CASSETLVALALSTDTQYF
J: TRBJ2-3
size: .
D: .
V: TRBV10-1

DNA: TGTGCCAGCAGTGAATACCCCCTAAAAGAGACCCAGTACTTC
CDR3: CASSEYPLKETQYF
J: TRBJ2-5
size: .
D: .
V: TRBV25-1

DNA: TGTGCCAGCAGACAGGGAGATCAGCCCCAGCATTTT
CDR3: CASRQGDQPQHF
J: TRBJ1-5
size: .
D: .
V: TRBV6-6

DNA: TGTGCCTGGAGTGTAACCCAGGGCGACACTGAAGCTTTCTTT
CDR3: CAWSVTQGDTEAFF
J: TRBJ1-1
size: few
D: .
V: TRBV30

DNA: TGTGCCAGCCGACGAACCCTTGCGTCCATGAACACTGAAGCTTTCTTT
CDR3: CASRRTLASMNTEAFF
J: TRBJ1-1
size: .
D: .
V: TRBV2

DNA: TGTGCCAGCAACCGGGGGAACTATGGCTACACCTTC
CDR3: CASNRGNYGYTF
J: TRBJ1-2
size: .
D: .
V: TRBV6-1

DNA: TGTGCCAGCAGACGGACAGGGGTTTTCTACGAGCAGTACTTC
CDR3: CASRRTGVFYEQYF
J: TRBJ2-7
size: .
D: TRBD1
V: TRBV6-5

DNA: TGTGCCAGCAGCCTTGACAGGGGTCGGGAGACCCAGTACTTC
CDR3: CASSLDRGRETQYF
J: TRBJ2-5
size: .
D: TRBD1
V: TRBV7-9

DNA: TGTGCCAGCAGCCAAGATTGGACATCCCTCGAGCAGTACTTC
CDR3: CASSQDWTSLEQYF
J: TRBJ2-7
size: once
D: .
V: TRBV4-2

DNA: TGTGCCATCAGTGAGGAAGGGGTAGATACGCAGTATTTT
CDR3: CAISEEGVDTQYF
J: TRBJ2-3
size: .
D: .
V: TRBV10-3

DNA: TGTGCCTGGTCACCGAAGGGGGGCCTGGCTAATGAAAAACTGTTTTTT
CDR3: CAWSPKGGLANEKLFF
J: TRBJ1-4
size: .
D: .
V: TRBV30

DNA: TGTGCCAGCTCACCGGCCAGGGTCCCCGGGACAGATACGCAGTATTTT
CDR3: CASSPARVPGTDTQYF
J: TRBJ2-3
size: .
D: .
V: TRBV18

DNA: TGTGCCAGCAGCTTAGTCCAGGCCCCATCCTACGAGCAGTACTTC
CDR3: CASSLVQAPSYEQYF
J: TRBJ2-7
size: .
D: .
V: TRBV7-9

DNA: TGTGCCAGCAGTTACCGGTCAGGGGGCACAGATACGCAGTATTTT
CDR3: CASSYRSGGTDTQYF
J: TRBJ2-3
size: .
D: .
V: TRBV6-6

DNA: TGTGCCAGCAGGACAGGGGATAATCAGCCCCAGCATTTT
CDR3: CASRTGDNQPQHF
J: TRBJ1-5
size: .
D: TRBD1
V: TRBV6-1

DNA: TGTGCCAGCTCGCATTCCGGGACAGGGGGCGCCAATCAGCCCCAGCATTTT
CDR3: CASSHSGTGGANQPQHF
J: TRBJ1-5
size: .
D: TRBD1
V: TRBV18

DNA: TGCGCCAGCAGCTTGCTCGGTCTAGCGGGGAACAATGAGCAGTTCTTC
CDR3: CASSLLGLAGNNEQFF
J: TRBJ2-1
size: .
D: TRBD2
V: TRBV5-1

DNA: TGTGCCAGCTGCATACAGGGGGCGGGCACCGGGGAGCTGTTTTTT
CDR3: CASCIQGAGTGELFF
J: TRBJ2-2
size: .
D: TRBD1
V: TRBV6-1

DNA: TGTGCCATCAGTAAAGCGGGGGGGCCCTACGAGCAGTACTTC
CDR3: CAISKAGGPYEQYF
J: TRBJ2-7
size: .
D: TRBD2
V: TRBV10-3

DNA: TGTGCCAGCAGTGGGGCTCGACCACAGGAGTCTGGGGCCAACGTCCTGACTTTC
CDR3: CASSGARPQESGANVLTF
J: TRBJ2-6
size: .
D: .
V: TRBV25-1

DNA: TGTGCCAGCAGCGTTAGCGGGGACTCCTACAATGAGCAGTTCTTC
CDR3: CASSVSGDSYNEQFF
J: TRBJ2-1
size: .
D: TRBD2
V: TRBV5-4